Listed below are T cell receptor beta chains from one sample, sequenced in a study of cytomegalovirus exposure and HLA in healthy donors. Method: immunoSEQ multiplex PCR; TCRdb's copy keeps in-frame clones and lacks some. The table records under 90,000 clones, about 71% of them present only once. Sequences were obtained from PBMCs. The receptors were gathered from a woman between 35 and 50 years old in good health and CMV-seronegative. Both conserved end residues are part of each CDR3. D genes are given only for firm matches. Clone size is stated in some rows and not others, as once, few, many or a class when expanded.

TRBJ1-4,NA,TRBD1,TRBV19,TGTGCCAGTAGTATGGGACAGCTAAATGAAAAACTGTTTTTT,CASSMGQLNEKLFF
TRBJ1-5,NA,NA,TRBV6-1,TGTGCCAGCAGTAGGACAGTCAATCAGCCCCAGCATTTT,CASSRTVNQPQHF
TRBJ2-6,NA,NA,TRBV5-8,TGTGCCACCGGGAGAGGGTCAGGGGCCAACGTCCTGACTTTC,CATGRGSGANVLTF
TRBJ1-3,few,NA,TRBV5-1,TGCGCCAGCAGCTCCGACAGGTTCTCTGGAAACACCATATATTTT,CASSSDRFSGNTIYF
TRBJ1-6,NA,NA,TRBV2,TGTGCCAGCAGTGGAATGGGTCAGGTTGGACCCCTCCACTTT,CASSGMGQVGPLHF
TRBJ1-4,NA,NA,TRBV27,TGTGCCAGCAGTTTATTCGACATAACGCGTGGTGAAAAACTGTTTTTT,CASSLFDITRGEKLFF
TRBJ1-4,NA,TRBD1,TRBV6-4,TGTGCCAGCAGTGACTCGAACAGGTGGGACAGCCCGTCAACTAATGAAAAACTGTTTTTT,CASSDSNRWDSPSTNEKLFF
TRBJ1-3,NA,NA,TRBV6-6,TGTGCCAGCAGTGGACAGACTGGAAACACCATATATTTT,CASSGQTGNTIYF
TRBJ1-1,few,NA,TRBV19,TGTGCCAGTAGCCCGGACAGAAAGAACACTGAAGCTTTCTTT,CASSPDRKNTEAFF
TRBJ1-2,NA,NA,TRBV18,TGTGCCAGCTCACCACCGGTGGCAGGAAGAGTTGACTATGGCTACACCTTC,CASSPPVAGRVDYGYTF
TRBJ2-2,once,TRBD2,TRBV10-1,TGCGCCAGCAGCGCAGCACGGCGGGGGGACGGGGAGCTGTTTTTT,CASSAARRGDGELFF
TRBJ1-1,few,TRBD1,TRBV2,TGTGCCAGCAGGCCAACAGGGGGAGTCACTGAAGCTTTCTTT,CASRPTGGVTEAFF
TRBJ1-3,NA,NA,TRBV7-6,TGTGCCAGCAGCCGTTCGGGCTCTGGAAACACCATATATTTT,CASSRSGSGNTIYF
TRBJ1-2,NA,TRBD1,TRBV7-2,TGTGCCAGCAGCTTAGCTTGGGGACAGGGGGCTTCTAACTATGGCTACACCTTC,CASSLAWGQGASNYGYTF
TRBJ2-2,few,TRBD2,TRBV11-1,TGTGCCAGCAGCTTCCGGCGGGGGGTCGGGGAGCTGTTTTTT,CASSFRRGVGELFF
TRBJ2-3,NA,TRBD1,TRBV30,TGTGCCTGGAGTGTATTGCCCGGGACAGTGAAGCACCATGCGAACACAGATACGCAGTATTTT,CAWSVLPGTVKHHANTDTQYF
TRBJ2-2,few,TRBD1,TRBV30,TGTGCCTGGAGTGCCGGGACAGGGAGAACCGGGGAGCTGTTTTTT,CAWSAGTGRTGELFF
TRBJ2-3,NA,NA,TRBV14,TGTGCCAGCAGAATCAGCGGAACAGATACGCAGTATTTT,CASRISGTDTQYF
TRBJ2-3,NA,TRBD1,TRBV2,TGTGCCAGCACCCGACAGGGGACTAGCACAGATACGCAGTATTTT,CASTRQGTSTDTQYF
TRBJ1-4,once,TRBD1,TRBV13,TGTGCCAGCAGCCCCTCCACAGACAGGGATGGGGAAAAACTGTTTTTT,CASSPSTDRDGEKLFF
TRBJ2-3,NA,TRBD2,TRBV5-1,TGCGCCAGCAGCTTCCCGACTAGCGAGAGCACAGATACGCAGTATTTT,CASSFPTSESTDTQYF
TRBJ2-7,NA,NA,TRBV7-7,TGTGCCAGCAGCTTATTCGGTCCCTACGAGCAGTACTTC,CASSLFGPYEQYF
TRBJ1-1,NA,TRBD1,TRBV5-4,TGTGCCAGCAGGGGGACAGGGAGTGCACTTATGAACACTGAAGCTTTCTTT,CASRGTGSALMNTEAFF
TRBJ1-3,NA,NA,TRBV11-2,TGTGCCAGCAGCACCCCGACAGGCCCGGGGGGAAACACCATATATTTT,CASSTPTGPGGNTIYF
TRBJ2-7,NA,NA,TRBV11-3,TGTGCCAGCAGCTTGACACCGCTTGTCGAGCAGTACTTC,CASSLTPLVEQYF
TRBJ2-5,NA,TRBD2,TRBV27,TGTGCCAGCAGTCTAAGGACTAGCGGCCGAATACACCAAGAGACCCAGTACTTC,CASSLRTSGRIHQETQYF
TRBJ1-5,NA,NA,TRBV18,TGTGCCAGCTCACCACAAGGAGATCAGCCCCAGCATTTT,CASSPQGDQPQHF
TRBJ2-3,NA,TRBD2,TRBV11-2,TGTGCCAGCAGTCTACTGGGCGGGGGGCGGAACACAGATACGCAGTATTTT,CASSLLGGGRNTDTQYF
TRBJ1-5,NA,NA,TRBV6-5,TGTGCCAGCAGTCCCGGGTTGGGCAATCAGCCCCAGCATTTT,CASSPGLGNQPQHF
TRBJ1-2,NA,TRBD1,TRBV7-9,TGTGCCAGCAGCCCAAACAGGGGCTCTAACTATGGCTACACCTTC,CASSPNRGSNYGYTF
TRBJ2-5,NA,TRBD1,TRBV12-5,TGTGCTAGTTTGACAGGGCCTCGAGAGACCCAGTACTTC,CASLTGPRETQYF
TRBJ2-7,NA,NA,TRBV7-9,TGTGCCAGCAGCTTAGGACAGCTATACGAGCAGTACTTC,CASSLGQLYEQYF
TRBJ2-1,NA,TRBD2,TRBV5-1,TGCGCCAGCAACCCGGTGGTAGCGGGAGTGCCGTTCTTC,CASNPVVAGVPFF
TRBJ2-2,NA,TRBD2,TRBV7-2,TGTGCCAGCAGCTTAATCGGGACTAGATATACCCTTGGCGGGGAGCTGTTTTTT,CASSLIGTRYTLGGELFF
TRBJ2-1,once,TRBD1,TRBV7-8,TGTGCCAGCAGCTCAAGGGACAGGGGGCTACAGTTCTTC,CASSSRDRGLQFF
TRBJ1-4,few,NA,TRBV7-9,TGTGCCAGCAGCCAGGGGTCAGCGATTAATGAAAAACTGTTTTTT,CASSQGSAINEKLFF
TRBJ2-5,NA,NA,TRBV18,TGTGCCAGCTCACCCCGGACTACAGGGGCTGCGGAGACCCAGTACTTC,CASSPRTTGAAETQYF